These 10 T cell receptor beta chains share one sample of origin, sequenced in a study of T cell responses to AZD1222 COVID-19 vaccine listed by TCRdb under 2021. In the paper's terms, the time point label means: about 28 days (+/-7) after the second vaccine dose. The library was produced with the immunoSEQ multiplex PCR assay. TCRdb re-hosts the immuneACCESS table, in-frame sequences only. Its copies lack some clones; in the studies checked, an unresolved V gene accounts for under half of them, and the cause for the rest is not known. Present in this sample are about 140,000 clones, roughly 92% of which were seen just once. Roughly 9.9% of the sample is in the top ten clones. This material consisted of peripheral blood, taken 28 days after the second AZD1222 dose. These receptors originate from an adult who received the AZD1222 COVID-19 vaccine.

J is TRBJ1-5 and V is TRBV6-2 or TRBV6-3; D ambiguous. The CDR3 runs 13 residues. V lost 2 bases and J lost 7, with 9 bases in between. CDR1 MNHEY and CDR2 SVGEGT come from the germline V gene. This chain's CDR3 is CASSYTGKQPQHF. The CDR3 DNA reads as TGTGCCAGCAGTTACACGGGGAAACAGCCCCAGCATTTT.

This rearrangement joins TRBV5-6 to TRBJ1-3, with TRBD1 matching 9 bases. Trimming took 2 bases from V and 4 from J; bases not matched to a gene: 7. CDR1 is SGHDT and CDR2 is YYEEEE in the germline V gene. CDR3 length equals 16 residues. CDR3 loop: CASSFRQGVIGNTIYF. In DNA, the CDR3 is TGTGCCAGCAGCTTCCGACAGGGGGTTATAGGAAACACCATATATTTT.

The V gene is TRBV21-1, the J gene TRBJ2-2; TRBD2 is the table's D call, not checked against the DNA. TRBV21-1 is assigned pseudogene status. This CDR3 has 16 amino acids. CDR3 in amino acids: CASSKERVTNTGELFF. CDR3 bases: TGTGCCAGCAGCAAAGAACGGGTAACGAACACCGGGGAGCTGTTTTTT.

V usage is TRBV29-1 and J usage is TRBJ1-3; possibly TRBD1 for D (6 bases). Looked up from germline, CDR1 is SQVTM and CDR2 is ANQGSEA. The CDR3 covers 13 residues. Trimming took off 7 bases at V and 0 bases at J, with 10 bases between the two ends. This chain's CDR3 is CSARQDSGNTIYF. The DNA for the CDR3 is TGCAGCGCCCGACAGGACTCTGGAAACACCATATATTTT.

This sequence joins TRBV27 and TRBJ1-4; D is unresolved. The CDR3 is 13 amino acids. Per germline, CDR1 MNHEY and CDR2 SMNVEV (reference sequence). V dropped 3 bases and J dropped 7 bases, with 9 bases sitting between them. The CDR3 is CASSFTPGEKLFF. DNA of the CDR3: TGTGCCAGCAGTTTCACCCCCGGTGAAAAACTGTTTTTT.

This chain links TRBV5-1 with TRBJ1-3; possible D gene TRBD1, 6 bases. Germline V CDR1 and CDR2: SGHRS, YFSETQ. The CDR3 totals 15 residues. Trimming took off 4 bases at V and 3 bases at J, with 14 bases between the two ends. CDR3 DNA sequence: TGCGCCAGCAGCGAGGACAGATACTTTGGAAACACCATATATTTT. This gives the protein CASSEDRYFGNTIYF.

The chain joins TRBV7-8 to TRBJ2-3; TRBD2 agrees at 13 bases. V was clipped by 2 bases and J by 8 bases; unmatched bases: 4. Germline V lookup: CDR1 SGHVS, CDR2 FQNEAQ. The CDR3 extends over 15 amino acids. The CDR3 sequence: CASSLTSGGVRTQYF. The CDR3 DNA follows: TGTGCCAGCAGCTTAACTAGCGGGGGGGTTCGTACGCAGTATTTT.

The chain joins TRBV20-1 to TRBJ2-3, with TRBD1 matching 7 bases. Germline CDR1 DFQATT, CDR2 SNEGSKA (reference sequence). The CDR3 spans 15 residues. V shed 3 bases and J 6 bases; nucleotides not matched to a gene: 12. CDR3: CSASRRQGAQDTQYF. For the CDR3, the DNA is TGCAGTGCTAGTAGGAGACAGGGTGCCCAGGATACGCAGTATTTT.

The CDR3 region has the DNA TGTGCCAGCTCGAGGGGGGGCACTGGAAACACCATATATTTT. As protein: CASSRGGTGNTIYF. This chain connects TRBV18 to TRBJ1-3, with D perhaps matching TRBD1 (6 bases). The ends were cut back, 6 bases at V and 2 bases at J, with 11 bases in the middle. In germline, CDR1 is KGHSH, CDR2 LQKENI. The CDR3 spans 14 residues.

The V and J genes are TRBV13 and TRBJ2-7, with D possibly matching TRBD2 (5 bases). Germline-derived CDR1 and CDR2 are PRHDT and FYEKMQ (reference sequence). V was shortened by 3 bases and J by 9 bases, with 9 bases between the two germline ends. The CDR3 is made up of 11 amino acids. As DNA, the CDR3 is TGTGCCAGCAGCTTCGGAGGTCTGCAGTACGTC. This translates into CASSFGGLQYV.